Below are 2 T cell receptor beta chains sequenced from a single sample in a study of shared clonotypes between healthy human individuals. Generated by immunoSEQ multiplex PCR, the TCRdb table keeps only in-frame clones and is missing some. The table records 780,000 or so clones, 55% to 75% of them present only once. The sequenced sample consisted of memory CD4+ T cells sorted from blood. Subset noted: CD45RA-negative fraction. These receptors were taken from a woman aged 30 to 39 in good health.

The CDR3 here is CASSLAGRHEQFF. The CDR3 nucleotides are TGTGCCAGCAGTTTAGCTGGTCGACATGAGCAGTTCTTC. V and J are TRBV28 and TRBJ2-1; no reliable D call. V gave up 2 bases and J gave up 8 bases, with 10 bases separating them. Looked up from germline, CDR1 is MDHEN and CDR2 is SYDVKM. The CDR3 has 13 amino acids.

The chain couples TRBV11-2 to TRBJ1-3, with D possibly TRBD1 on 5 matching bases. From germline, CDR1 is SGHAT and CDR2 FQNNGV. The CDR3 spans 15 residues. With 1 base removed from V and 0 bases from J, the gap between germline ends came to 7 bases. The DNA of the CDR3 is TGTGCCAGCAGCTTAGGACAGAGCTCTGGAAACACCATATATTTT. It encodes CASSLGQSSGNTIYF.